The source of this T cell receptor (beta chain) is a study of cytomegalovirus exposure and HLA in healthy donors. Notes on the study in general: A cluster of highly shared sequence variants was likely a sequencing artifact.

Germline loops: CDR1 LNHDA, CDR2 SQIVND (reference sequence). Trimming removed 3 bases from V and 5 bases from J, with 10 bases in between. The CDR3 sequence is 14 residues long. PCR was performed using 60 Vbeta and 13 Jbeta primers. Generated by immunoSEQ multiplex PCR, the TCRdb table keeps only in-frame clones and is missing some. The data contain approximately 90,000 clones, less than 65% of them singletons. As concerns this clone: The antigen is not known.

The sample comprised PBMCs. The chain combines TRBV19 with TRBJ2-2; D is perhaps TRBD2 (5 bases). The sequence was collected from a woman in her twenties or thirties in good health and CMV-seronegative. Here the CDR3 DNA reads TGTGCCAGTAGTATCGCCCGGGGAACCGGGGAGCTGTTTTTT. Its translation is CASSIARGTGELFF.